Each of the 10 T cell receptor beta chains below was sequenced from the same sample in a study of T cell changes during pregnancy in multiple sclerosis. Measured with immunoSEQ multiplex PCR; TCRdb has only the in-frame clones, and not every one. The sample shows more than 90,000 clones, about 91% of them seen only once. The input for sequencing was peripheral blood, taken in the second trimester of pregnancy. These receptors all stem from a female donor with multiple sclerosis, enrolled in a pregnancy study.

The J gene is TRBJ2-1, the V gene TRBV5-1; 9 bases align to TRBD1. Looked up from germline, CDR1 is SGHRS and CDR2 is YFSETQ. This CDR3 has 17 residues. V trimming: 4 bases; J trimming: 2 bases; junction bases outside the gene matches: 10. CDR3 loop: CASSIHPGQGPYNEQFF. CDR3 bases: TGCGCCAGCAGCATACATCCGGGACAGGGCCCCTACAATGAGCAGTTCTTC.

The chain carries TRBV27 and TRBJ2-1; TRBD2 aligns across 12 bases. V lost 7 bases to trimming and J lost 4 bases; unmatched junction nucleotides: 2. This CDR3 contains 14 residues. Germline V gene lookup returns CDR1 MNHEY and CDR2 SMNVEV (reference sequence). The CDR3 DNA reads as TGTGCCAGCACCGGACTAGCGGGATACAATGAGCAGTTCTTC. Translating gives CASTGLAGYNEQFF.

The table lists this clone with a count of one. V and J are TRBV29-1 and TRBJ2-1; TRBD1 agrees at 9 bases. J gave up 6 bases and V 6 bases, and 9 bases lay outside the gene matches. CDR3 size: 14 residues. Germline loops: CDR1 SQVTM, CDR2 ANQGSEA. The DNA for the CDR3 is TGCAGCGTCCTAATCATGACAGGGGGCAATGAGCAGTTCTTC. This codes for CSVLIMTGGNEQFF.

The CDR3 region is CAWRAPEAFF. The CDR3, as DNA: TGTGCCTGGAGGGCCCCTGAAGCTTTCTTT. The rearrangement uses TRBV30 and TRBJ1-1; no reliable D call. Germline assignment: CDR1 GTSNPN and CDR2 SVGIG (reference sequence). This CDR3 is built from 10 residues. The V end was cut by 3 bases, the J end by 6 bases, with 5 bases between.

The chain couples TRBV28 to TRBJ2-7, with TRBD2 identical over 12 bases. Germline CDR1 is MDHEN and CDR2 is SYDVKM. The CDR3 consists of 14 residues. The trim removed 6 bases at V and 6 bases at J, leaving 6 bases unmatched. The CDR3 sequence is CASRGLAGSLEQYF. The CDR3 nucleotides are TGTGCCAGCAGGGGACTAGCGGGTTCTCTCGAGCAGTACTTC.

This chain joins TRBV7-9 and TRBJ2-5; D unclear. Per germline, CDR1 SEHNR and CDR2 FQNEAQ (reference sequence). V was clipped by 1 base and J by 2 bases, with 11 bases between them. The CDR3 spans 15 residues. The CDR3, as DNA: TGTGCCAGCAGCTTAGTTCCGACATCACAAGAGACCCAGTACTTC. As protein: CASSLVPTSQETQYF. The whole variable domain, filled in from reference TRBV7-9 and TRBJ2-5, reads DTGVSQNPRHKITKRGQNVTFRCDPISEHNRLYWYRQTLGQGPEFLTYFQNEAQLEKSRLLSDRFSAERPKGSFSTLEIQRTEQGDSAMYLCASSLVPTSQETQYFGPGTRLLVL.

The CDR3: CASSSDRGPAYEQYF. In DNA form, the CDR3 reads TGTGCCAGCAGCTCCGACAGGGGGCCCGCGTACGAGCAGTACTTC. V and J are TRBV7-2 and TRBJ2-7; 10 bases agree with TRBD1. The germline CDR1 and CDR2 sequences are SGHTA and FQGNSA. The CDR3 is 15 residues long. V shed 4 bases, J shed 4 bases, and the junction held 7 bases outside the gene matches. The whole variable domain, filled in from reference TRBV7-2 and TRBJ2-7, reads GAGVSQSPSNKVTEKGKDVELRCDPISGHTALYWYRQSLGQGLEFLIYFQGNSAPDKSGLPSDRFSAERTGGSVSTLTIQRTQQEDSAVYLCASSSDRGPAYEQYFGPGTRLTVT.

The rearrangement links TRBV28 to TRBJ1-1, with a possible D match to TRBD1 (5 bases). CDR1 is MDHEN, CDR2 SYDVKM, per germline. V lost 7 bases to trimming and J lost 2 bases, with 14 bases between them. The CDR3 runs 14 residues. CDR3 residues: CASTLDSLNTEAFF. CDR3 bases: TGTGCCAGCACCCTTGACAGCCTAAACACTGAAGCTTTCTTT.

Here the CDR3 DNA reads TGTGCCTGGAGTGTGGGGGGGCGAAACACCATATATTTT. Protein sequence: CAWSVGGRNTIYF. The genes are TRBV30 and TRBJ1-3; tentative D call: TRBD1 (6 bases). There are 13 residues in the CDR3. The ends were cut back, 0 bases at V and 5 bases at J, with 8 bases in the middle. Germline V lookup: CDR1 GTSNPN, CDR2 SVGIG (reference sequence).

The chain couples TRBV19 to TRBJ1-5; 9 bases are shared with TRBD1. With 3 bases clipped from V and 6 bases from J, the junction kept 3 bases outside the gene matches. The CDR3 spans 14 residues. Germline-derived CDR1 and CDR2 are LNHDA and SQIVND (reference sequence). This chain's CDR3 is CASSMGQGGQPQHF. For the CDR3, the DNA is TGTGCCAGTAGTATGGGACAGGGTGGTCAGCCCCAGCATTTT.